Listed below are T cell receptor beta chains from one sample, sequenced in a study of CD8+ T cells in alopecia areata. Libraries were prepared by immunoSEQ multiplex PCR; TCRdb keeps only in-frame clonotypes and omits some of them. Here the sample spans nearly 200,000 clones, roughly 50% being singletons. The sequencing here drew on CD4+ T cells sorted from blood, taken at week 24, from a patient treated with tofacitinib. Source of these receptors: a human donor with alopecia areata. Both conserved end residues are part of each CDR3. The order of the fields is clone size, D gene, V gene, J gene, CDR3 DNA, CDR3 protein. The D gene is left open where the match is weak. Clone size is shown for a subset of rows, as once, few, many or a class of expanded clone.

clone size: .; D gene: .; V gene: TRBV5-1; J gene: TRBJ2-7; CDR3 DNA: TGCGCCAGCAGCTTTTCACAGGGAACCACCTACGAGCAGTACTTC; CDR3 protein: CASSFSQGTTYEQYF
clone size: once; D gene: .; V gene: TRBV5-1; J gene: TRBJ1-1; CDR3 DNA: TGCGCCAGCAGCTTTGACCCGAACACTGAAGCTTTCTTT; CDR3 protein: CASSFDPNTEAFF
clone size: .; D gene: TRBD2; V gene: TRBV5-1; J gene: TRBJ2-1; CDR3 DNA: TGCGCCAGCAGCTTGGGATTAGCGGGGGTACTGGATGAGCAGTTCTTC; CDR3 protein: CASSLGLAGVLDEQFF
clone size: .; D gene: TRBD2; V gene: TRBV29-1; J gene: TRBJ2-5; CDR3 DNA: TGCAGCGTTCATAGCGGGGAAGAGACCCAGTACTTC; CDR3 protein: CSVHSGEETQYF
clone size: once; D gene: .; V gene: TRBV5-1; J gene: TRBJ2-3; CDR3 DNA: TGCGCCAGCAGACCCCTGGGCAGTCCAGATACGCAGTATTTT; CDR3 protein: CASRPLGSPDTQYF
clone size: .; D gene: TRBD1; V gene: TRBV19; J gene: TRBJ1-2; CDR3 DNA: TGTGCCAGTAGTATCTACAGGGGGCCCCGTTATGGCTACACCTTC; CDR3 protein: CASSIYRGPRYGYTF
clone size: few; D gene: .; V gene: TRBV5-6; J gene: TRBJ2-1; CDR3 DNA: TGTGCCAGCAGCCCCTGGGGGGCCTCCTATTACAATGAGCAGTTCTTC; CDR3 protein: CASSPWGASYYNEQFF
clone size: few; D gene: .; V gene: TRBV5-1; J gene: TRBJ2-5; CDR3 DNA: TGCGCCAGCAGCTTCGGGTTGGACGGGACGCAGTACTTC; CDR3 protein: CASSFGLDGTQYF
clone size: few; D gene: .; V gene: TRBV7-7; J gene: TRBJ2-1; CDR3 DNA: TGTGCCAGCAGCTTCGGGTTAGACTACAATGAGCAGTTCTTC; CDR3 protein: CASSFGLDYNEQFF
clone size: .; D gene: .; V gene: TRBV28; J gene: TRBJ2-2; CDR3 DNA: TGTGCCAGCAGTTTGGCTGACAGCGGGGAGCTGTTTTTT; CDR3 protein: CASSLADSGELFF
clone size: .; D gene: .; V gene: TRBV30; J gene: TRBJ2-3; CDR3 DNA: TGTGCCTGGAAGTCGAGCGCAGATACGCAGTATTTT; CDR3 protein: CAWKSSADTQYF
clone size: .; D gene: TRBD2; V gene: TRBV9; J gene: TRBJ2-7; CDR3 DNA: TGTGCCAGCAGTCCACAAAGGGCTAGCGGGGATTACTACGAGCAGTACTTC; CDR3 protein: CASSPQRASGDYYEQYF
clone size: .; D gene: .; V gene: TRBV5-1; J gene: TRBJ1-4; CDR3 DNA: TGCGCCAGCAGCTTGGATTCAGAAACCGAAAAACTGTTTTTT; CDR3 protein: CASSLDSETEKLFF
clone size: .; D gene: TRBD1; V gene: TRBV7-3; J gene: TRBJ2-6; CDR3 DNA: TGTGCCAGCAGCATAACAGGGGCCGGGGCCAACGTCCTGACTTTC; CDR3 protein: CASSITGAGANVLTF
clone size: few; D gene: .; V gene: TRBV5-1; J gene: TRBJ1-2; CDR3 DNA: TGCGCCAGCAGCGACGACAGGATGAGTGGCTACACCTTC; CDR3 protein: CASSDDRMSGYTF
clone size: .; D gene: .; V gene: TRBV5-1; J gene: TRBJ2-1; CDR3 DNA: TGCGCCAGCTATTCCGGAGCCGCCTCCTACAATGAGCAGTTCTTC; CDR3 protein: CASYSGAASYNEQFF